This entry concerns a single T cell receptor (beta chain). It was with random hexamers that 0.5 to 1 ug RNA was reverse transcribed. TCRdb re-analysed the immunoSEQ multiplex PCR reads in MiXCR, keeping a single row per CDR3 protein. The data hold roughly 120,000 distinct CDR3 sequences, with about 92% observed a single time. With 6 bases removed from V and 5 bases from J, the gap between germline ends came to 13 bases. Germline loops: CDR1 LNHDA, CDR2 SQIVND (reference sequence). The CDR3 contains 13 residues. The entry originates in a study of CD8 T cells in Susac syndrome. This chain joins TRBV19 and TRBJ1-2; tentative D call: TRBD1 (5 bases). Input material: CD4+ T cells from PBMCs. The source is a human donor with multiple sclerosis. The CDR3, as DNA: TGTGCCAGTAGCCTCGGGGACGGGTATGGCTACACCTTC. This sequence encodes CASSLGDGYGYTF. Full variable domain (remainder filled in from reference TRBV19 and TRBJ1-2): DGGITQSPKYLFRKEGQNVTLSCEQNLNHDAMYWYRQDPGQGLRLIYYSQIVNDFQKGDIAEGYSVSREKKESFPLTVTSAQKNPTAFYLCASSLGDGYGYTFGSGTRLTVV.